This T cell receptor (beta chain) was retrieved from a study of graft-versus-host responses after intestinal transplantation. Study information: Transplant types were multivisceral, liver-intestinal, or isolated intestinal. Anti-thymocyte globulin was used for induction in all recipients, who then took tacrolimus and steroids for 3 to 4 years.

Profiled with immunoSEQ multiplex PCR; TCRdb holds only in-frame clones, not every one. The table shows over 10,000 clones, with 93% occurring only once. Points from the study as a whole: Allografts carried high graft-versus-host to host-versus-graft clonal ratios in patients having graft-donor T cell macrochimerism. Ileal or blood samples showed some GvH clones first, and such clones were also found in recipient marrow.

In regard to this clone: The antigen is undetermined.

V lost 6 bases, J lost 3 bases, and 2 bases stayed unmatched. This CDR3 has 12 amino acids. Per the germline V gene, CDR1 is SGDLS and CDR2 is YYNGEE. The sample consisted of PBMCs, taken about 34 months after intestinal transplantation. This receptor was taken from a human patient who received an intestinal transplant, so some T cells may come from the graft donor. This chain links TRBV9 with TRBJ2-7; 8 bases fit TRBD1. The CDR3 coding sequence is TGTGCCAGCACCGGGACAGGCTACGAGCAGTACTTC. It codes for CASTGTGYEQYF.